Below, one T cell receptor (beta chain) is given with its context. Its antigen is unidentified. The germline gives CDR1 MGHRA, CDR2 YSYEKL. Trimming at V came to 3 bases and at J to 4 bases, leaving 11 bases not matched to a gene. This CDR3 contains 16 residues. In the naive CD8 group, cells lacked CD45RO and were positively selected for CCR7, so terminally differentiated effector memory CD45RA+ cells were left out. The data are from a study of shared clonotypes between healthy human individuals. Clones were read by immunoSEQ multiplex PCR, and TCRdb kept only the in-frame ones, dropping some. The sample yields more than 2 million clones, about 95% seen once. Regarding the study as a whole: Sampling included only blood; tissue repertoires likely differ.

The sequence came from a man aged 18 to 30 in good health. The sample comprised naive CD8+ T cells sorted from blood. The J gene is TRBJ1-2, the V gene TRBV4-1; 7 bases align to TRBD1. CDR3 region: CASSQLNTGTAYGYTF. The CDR3 bases are TGCGCCAGCAGCCAGCTGAACACCGGGACAGCCTATGGCTACACCTTC.